The sample holds a few counts of the clone carrying this T cell receptor (beta chain). Its cognate antigen is unknown. These data belong to a study of blood T cells in healthy people across ages. Study results and limitations: There were more naive CD4+ cells and higher diversity in long-lived donors than in aged donors.

V shed 0 bases and J shed 2 bases, with 13 bases lying between them. Germline CDR1 and CDR2: SGHRS and YFSETQ. CDR3 size: 16 residues. With a J-beta primer mix and a sample-barcoded 5' primer, a second PCR ran about 6 to 11 cycles. Via MiXCR, TCRdb re-called the 5' RACE reads, giving one row per CDR3 protein. The sample contains fewer than 1.5 million distinct CDR3 sequences, approximately 40% of which appear only once. This receptor was obtained from a woman in her late teens or twenties in good health. Specimen: blood. The V gene is TRBV5-1, the J gene TRBJ2-3; a weak D match, TRBD2 (6 bases). The CDR3 bases are TGCGCCAGCAGCTTGGAACTAGCAGACCCCACAGATACGCAGTATTTT. Encoded protein: CASSLELADPTDTQYF.